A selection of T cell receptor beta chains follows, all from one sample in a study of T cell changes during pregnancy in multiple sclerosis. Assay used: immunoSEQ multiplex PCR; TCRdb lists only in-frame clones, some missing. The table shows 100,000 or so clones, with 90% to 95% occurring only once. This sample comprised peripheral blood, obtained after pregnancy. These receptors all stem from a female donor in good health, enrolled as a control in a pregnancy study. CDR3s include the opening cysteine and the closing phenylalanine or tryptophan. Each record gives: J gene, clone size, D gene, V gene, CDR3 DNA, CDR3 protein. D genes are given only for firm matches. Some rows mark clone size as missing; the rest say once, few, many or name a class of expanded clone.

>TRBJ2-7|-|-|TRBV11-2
TGTGCCAGCAGCTTTCTCCGGGACAAGCGCTACGAGCAGTACTTC
CASSFLRDKRYEQYF
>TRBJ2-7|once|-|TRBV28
TGTGCCAGCAGTTTCAGGGCCTACGAGCAGTACTTC
CASSFRAYEQYF
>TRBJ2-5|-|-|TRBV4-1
TGCGCCAGCAGCCAAGCGGGGAACCAAGAGACCCAGTACTTC
CASSQAGNQETQYF
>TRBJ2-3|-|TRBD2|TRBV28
TGTGCCAGCAGTTTGGGACTAGCGGGAAACACAGATACGCAGTATTTT
CASSLGLAGNTDTQYF
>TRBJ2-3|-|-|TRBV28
TGTGCCAGCAGTTTACCGCCAGCGGGCGAAGATACGCAGTATTTT
CASSLPPAGEDTQYF
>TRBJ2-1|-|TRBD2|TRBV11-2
TGTGCCAGCAGCCGGATAGCGGGATTGGGTGAGCAGTTCTTC
CASSRIAGLGEQFF
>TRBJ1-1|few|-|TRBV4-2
TGTGCCAGCAGAGAAACAGGGATAGGGAACACTGAAGCTTTCTTT
CASRETGIGNTEAFF
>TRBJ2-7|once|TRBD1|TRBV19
TGTGCCAGTAGTCCGACAGGGGTCACGTACGAGCAGTACTTC
CASSPTGVTYEQYF
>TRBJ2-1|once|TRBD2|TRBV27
TGTGCCAGCAGTTTGGGGACTAGCGGGAATGAGCAGTTCTTC
CASSLGTSGNEQFF
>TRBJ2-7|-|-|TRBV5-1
TGCGCCAGCAGCCCCAGGGGAACAACGGGGGAGCAGTACTTC
CASSPRGTTGEQYF
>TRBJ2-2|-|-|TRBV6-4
TGTGCCAGTGATAGGGGGACCGGGGAGCTGTTTTTT
CASDRGTGELFF
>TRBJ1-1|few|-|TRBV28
TGTGCCAGCAGTTTATCCGCCCAGGCCACTGAAGCTTTCTTT
CASSLSAQATEAFF
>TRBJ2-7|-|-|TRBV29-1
TGCAGCGTGATCCTAGATTTCGCCTACGAGCAGTACTTC
CSVILDFAYEQYF
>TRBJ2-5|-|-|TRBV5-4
TGTGCCAGCAGCTTCACAGGTTGGGGCCGGGAGACCCAGTACTTC
CASSFTGWGRETQYF